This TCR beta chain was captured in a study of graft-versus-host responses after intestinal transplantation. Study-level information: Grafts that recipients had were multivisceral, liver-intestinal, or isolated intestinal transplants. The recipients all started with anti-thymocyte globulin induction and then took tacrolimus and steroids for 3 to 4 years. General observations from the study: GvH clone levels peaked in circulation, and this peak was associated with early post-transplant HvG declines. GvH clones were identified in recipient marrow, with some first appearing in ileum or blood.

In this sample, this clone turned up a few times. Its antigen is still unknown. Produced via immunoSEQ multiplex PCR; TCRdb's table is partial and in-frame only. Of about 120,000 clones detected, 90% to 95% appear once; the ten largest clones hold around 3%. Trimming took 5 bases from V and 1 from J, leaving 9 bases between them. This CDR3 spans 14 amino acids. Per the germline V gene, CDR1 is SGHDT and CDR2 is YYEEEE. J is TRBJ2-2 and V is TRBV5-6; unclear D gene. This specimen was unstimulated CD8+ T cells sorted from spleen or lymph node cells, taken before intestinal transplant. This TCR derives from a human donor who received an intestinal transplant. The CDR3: CASRLTWNTGELFF. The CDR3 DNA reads TGTGCCAGCAGATTGACTTGGAACACCGGGGAGCTGTTTTTT.